These 22 T cell receptor beta chains share one sample of origin, sequenced in a study of T cells in Graves' hyperthyroidism and ophthalmopathy. What was amplified from RNA transcripts were TCR beta CDR3 regions. The TCR CDR3 first-round RT-PCR relied on the HTBI primer set. TCRdb redid the calling of the multiplex PCR reads with MiXCR, one entry per CDR3 protein. The sample lists hundreds of thousands of distinct CDR3 sequences; around 14% were seen once. Sequencing used blood. The receptors shown here come from a woman aged 18-30 years with Graves' hyperthyroidism that later progressed to Graves' ophthalmopathy.

The chain couples TRBV10-3 to TRBJ1-3; D perhaps matches TRBD1 (5 bases). This CDR3 has 15 residues. Per germline, CDR1 ENHRY and CDR2 SYGVKD. V was shortened by 6 bases and J by 0 bases, with 12 bases between the two germline ends. CDR3 coding DNA: TGTGCCATCAGAACCGACGACAGCTCTGGAAACACCATATATTTT. Its protein product is CAIRTDDSSGNTIYF.

This clonotype was detected ten times or more. This chain joins TRBV7-9 and TRBJ1-4, with 7 bases identical to TRBD1. Germline CDR1 is SEHNR and CDR2 is FQNEAQ (reference sequence). V shed 5 bases and J 5 bases; nucleotides not matched to a gene: 8. The CDR3 is 15 amino acids. Here the CDR3 reads CASSLQGDGNEKLFF. CDR3 bases: TGTGCCAGCAGCCTGCAGGGGGACGGAAATGAAAAACTGTTTTTT. Full variable domain (rest looked up from reference TRBV7-9 and TRBJ1-4): DTGVSQNPRHKITKRGQNVTFRCDPISEHNRLYWYRQTLGQGPEFLTYFQNEAQLEKSRLLSDRFSAERPKGSFSTLEIQRTEQGDSAMYLCASSLQGDGNEKLFFGSGTQLSVL.

Many counts were recorded for this clonotype. The chain employs TRBV30 and TRBJ2-7; 7 bases are shared with TRBD2. Germline trimming cut 2 bases from V and 2 bases from J; bases unmatched to any gene: 6. Germline CDR1 is GTSNPN and CDR2 is SVGIG (reference sequence). The CDR3 has 14 amino acids. In nucleotides, the CDR3 is TGTGCCTGGAGTACGGGGACTATTACCTACGAGCAGTACTTC. Translated, it gives CAWSTGTITYEQYF.

The chain is built from TRBV25-1 and TRBJ2-1, with no clear D. With 3 bases removed from V and 2 bases from J, the gap between germline ends came to 17 bases. Germline V CDR1 and CDR2: MGHDK, SYGVNS. CDR3 size: 17 residues. Written as DNA, the CDR3 is TGTGCCAGCAGTGAGTCCCACAGAGTCGGACCCTACAATGAGCAGTTCTTC. It yields the protein CASSESHRVGPYNEQFF.

The V call is TRBV7-2, the J call TRBJ1-3; D gene uncertain. CDR1 and CDR2 from the germline V gene are SGHTA and FQGNSA. The ends were cut back, 6 bases at V and 8 bases at J, with 8 bases in the middle. The CDR3 length is 11 residues. The CDR3 reads CASRGSDTIYF. CDR3 coding DNA: TGTGCCAGCAGGGGAAGTGACACCATATATTTT. The full variable domain, its missing parts supplied by reference TRBV7-2 and TRBJ1-3, is GAGVSQSPSNKVTEKGKDVELRCDPISGHTALYWYRQSLGQGLEFLIYFQGNSAPDKSGLPSDRFSAERTGGSVSTLTIQRTQQEDSAVYLCASRGSDTIYFGEGSWLTVV.

This clonotype was counted between two and nine times. The chain combines TRBV7-9 with TRBJ2-7; a possible D gene is TRBD2 (6 bases). Germline lookup yields CDR1 SEHNR and CDR2 FQNEAQ (reference sequence). Trimming removed 8 bases at V and 1 base at J, with 15 bases between. The CDR3 has 14 residues. CDR3 residues: CASDSGRPSYEQYF. The CDR3 coding sequence is TGTGCCAGCGATAGCGGACGGCCTTCCTACGAGCAGTACTTC.

Many counts were recorded for this clonotype. The gene calls are TRBV10-3 and TRBJ1-5, with 10 bases identical to TRBD1. Germline assignment: CDR1 ENHRY and CDR2 SYGVKD. This CDR3 has 13 amino acids. V was clipped by 5 bases and J by 7 bases; unmatched bases: 2. CDR3 region: CAISLDRGQPQHF. In DNA form, the CDR3 reads TGTGCCATCAGTCTGGACAGGGGGCAGCCCCAGCATTTT.

This clonotype was recorded at least ten times. This chain connects TRBV5-1 to TRBJ2-1; the match to TRBD1 covers 9 bases. The CDR3 is 16 residues long. The ends lost 0 bases at V and 7 bases at J; junction bases unmatched: 8. The germline CDR1 and CDR2 sequences are SGHRS and YFSETQ. The CDR3 loop reads CASSLDRGQGRNEQFF. In DNA form, the CDR3 reads TGCGCCAGCAGCTTGGACCGTGGACAGGGGCGTAATGAGCAGTTCTTC.

The gene calls are TRBV29-1 and TRBJ2-7; TRBD2 is a possible D gene (5 bases). Germline V gene sequence: CDR1 SQVTM, CDR2 ANQGSEA. The CDR3 runs 13 residues. V was pared by 2 bases and J by 4 bases, with 12 bases between. CDR3 amino acids: CSVERGLGYEQYF. In DNA form, the CDR3 reads TGCAGCGTTGAAAGAGGGTTGGGTTACGAGCAGTACTTC.

This clonotype occurred many times. The gene calls are TRBV3-1 and TRBJ2-1; 10 nucleotides match TRBD2. The CDR3 is made up of 15 amino acids. V shed 2 bases and J 3 bases; nucleotides not matched to a gene: 1. CDR1 is LGHDT, CDR2 YNNKEL, per germline (reference sequence). Here the CDR3 reads CASSQRTSGYNEQFF. In DNA form, the CDR3 reads TGTGCCAGCAGCCAACGGACTAGCGGCTACAATGAGCAGTTCTTC.

For this clonotype: One end of the junction varies from germline; a read error may be responsible. The chain couples TRBV11-2 to TRBJ2-5, with 14 bases fitting TRBD2. Germline V lookup: CDR1 SGHAT, CDR2 FQNNGV. The CDR3 contains 18 residues. CDR3 residues: CASGLARGTSGSGETQYF. CDR3 coding DNA: TGTGCCAGCGGCTTAGCGCGGGGGACTAGCGGGAGTGGAGAGACCCAGTACTTC.

As to this clonotype: A read error is possible here, since a much larger clone lies one base away. The V and J genes are TRBV12-3 or TRBV12-4 and TRBJ2-7, with D maybe TRBD2 (6 bases). CDR3 length: 16 amino acids. Trimming removed 4 bases at V and 0 bases at J, with 16 bases between. The CDR3 nucleotides read TGTGCCAGCAGTTCTAAGGACCGGGGGAGCTCCTACGAGCAGTACTTC. It codes for CASSSKDRGSSYEQYF.

Notes on this clonotype: A much larger clone is a single base away; this may be a read error. The J gene is TRBJ2-3, the V gene TRBV29-1; D remains ambiguous. Germline CDR1 reads SQVTM; CDR2 reads ANQGSEA. V lost 0 bases, J lost 4 bases, and 5 bases lay in between. The CDR3 consists of 12 residues. The CDR3 region has the DNA TGCAGCGTTGAAGATGGTGCAGATACGCAGTATTTT. This gives the protein CSVEDGADTQYF.

This clonotype was observed many times. V usage is TRBV5-1 and J usage is TRBJ2-1, with D perhaps given as TRBD1 or TRBD2 (5 bases each). The CDR3 is 14 residues long. In germline, CDR1 is SGHRS, CDR2 YFSETQ. V was pared by 2 bases and J by 5 bases, with 11 bases between. CDR3 sequence: CASSFGGRDNEQFF. The CDR3 DNA is TGCGCCAGCAGCTTTGGGGGAAGGGACAATGAGCAGTTCTTC.

This clonotype was seen ten or more times. This rearrangement joins TRBV7-3 to TRBJ2-2, with D possibly matching TRBD1 (6 bases). The germline V gene has CDR1 SGHTA and CDR2 FQGTGA. CDR3 length equals 17 residues. V was trimmed by 5 bases and J by 0 bases, leaving 16 bases between them. The CDR3 DNA is TGTGCCAGCAGCCTATCCTCAGGGGCTTCGAACACCGGGGAGCTGTTTTTT. This sequence encodes CASSLSSGASNTGELFF.

For this clonotype: Being one base from a much bigger clone, this may be a read error. This chain connects TRBV11-2 to TRBJ2-7, with 7 bases lining up with TRBD2. The CDR3 is 15 residues long. Per germline, CDR1 SGHAT and CDR2 FQNNGV. The CDR3 bases are TGTGCCAGCAGCTTAAAGGGCGGGAGTATCTACGAGCTGTACTTC. Translated: CASSLKGGSIYELYF.

This clonotype was seen repeatedly, ten times or more. The chain carries TRBV20-1 and TRBJ2-7; TRBD2 is a possible D gene (5 bases). This CDR3 has 13 amino acids. The V gene lost 6 bases and the J gene lost 0 bases, with 12 bases spanning the gap. CDR1 is DFQATT, CDR2 SNEGSKA, per germline (reference sequence). The CDR3 DNA is TGCAGTGCCGGGCGGGTTAGCTCCTACGAGCAGTACTTC. Its protein is CSAGRVSSYEQYF.

The rearrangement links TRBV7-2 to TRBJ1-2; no clear D. CDR3 length equals 15 residues. V was cut by 5 bases and J by 3 bases, with 16 bases left in between. Germline V lookup: CDR1 SGHTA, CDR2 FQGNSA. CDR3 in DNA: TGTGCCAGCAGCCGCGGGGTAGGGTCGGACTATGGCTACACCTTC. This encodes CASSRGVGSDYGYTF.

This sequence joins TRBV19 and TRBJ2-7, with TRBD1 as a possible D gene (6 bases). Trimming shortened V by 4 bases and J by 0 bases, and 10 bases separated the two germline ends. This CDR3 is built from 14 residues. The germline V gene has CDR1 LNHDA and CDR2 SQIVND (reference sequence). The CDR3: CASSRQETSYEQYF. The CDR3 coding sequence is TGTGCCAGTAGTAGACAGGAGACCTCCTACGAGCAGTACTTC.

The V call is TRBV7-9, the J call TRBJ1-1; 10 bases map to TRBD1. This CDR3 spans 16 amino acids. V dropped 5 bases and J dropped 3; count of bases not matched to a gene: 9. Per the germline V gene, CDR1 is SEHNR and CDR2 is FQNEAQ (reference sequence). CDR3 nucleotide sequence: TGTGCCAGCAGCCCGAGCCCCGGGACAGGGGACACTGAAGCTTTCTTT. This encodes CASSPSPGTGDTEAFF.

This clonotype was seen more than once but under ten times. The CDR3 reads CASSTGTVKQETQYF. The DNA for the CDR3 is TGTGCCAGCAGCACAGGGACGGTAAAACAAGAGACCCAGTACTTC. The rearrangement joins TRBV7-9 to TRBJ2-5; D may be TRBD1 (6 bases). The CDR3 has 15 amino acids. V was clipped by 5 bases and J by 2 bases, with 15 bases between them. CDR1 is SEHNR, CDR2 FQNEAQ, per germline (reference sequence).

This chain uses TRBV10-3 with TRBJ1-1; D is undetermined. Trimming pared 0 bases from V and 6 bases from J, leaving 14 bases between. Germline V gene lookup returns CDR1 ENHRY and CDR2 SYGVKD. The CDR3 runs to 15 residues. The CDR3 spells CAISESQPTGAEAFF. The CDR3 DNA is TGTGCCATCAGTGAGTCTCAACCTACTGGCGCTGAAGCTTTCTTT.